This T cell receptor beta chain was sequenced for a study of T-cell reconstitution after alpha-beta-depleted transplantation in children. Study findings and constraints: In some patients, recipient T cells and intrathymic progenitors surviving conditioning explained high day-60 diversity. Several hundred expanded graft clones reportedly were the source of alpha-beta T cells about two months after transplant. By one year post-transplant, T-cell counts and diversity largely arose from T cells that were newly produced.

This clonotype was seen more than once but under ten times. The antigen is not known. During its preparation, the TCRbeta library received unique molecular identifiers. TCRdb reanalysed the PCR reads using MiXCR and keeps one entry per CDR3 protein. The sample consists of more than 200,000 distinct CDR3 sequences, 17% of them appearing once. The sequence came from a male patient aged 2-10 years who had a stem cell transplant for acute lymphoblastic leukemia, so the T cells may come from the graft donor. This material consisted of PBMCs, mostly from graft donor cells, taken 360 days after TCRalphabeta/CD19-depleted stem cell transplant.

The CDR3 region has the DNA TGCGCCAGCAGCTTGGAAACGGGGGGGCACTACGAGCAGTACTTC. Translating gives CASSLETGGHYEQYF. The chain employs TRBV5-1 and TRBJ2-7; 8 bases align to TRBD2. The V gene end was trimmed by 0 bases and the J gene end by 3 bases; junction bases not matched to a gene: 5. The CDR3 is made up of 15 amino acids. Germline V gives CDR1 SGHRS, CDR2 YFSETQ.